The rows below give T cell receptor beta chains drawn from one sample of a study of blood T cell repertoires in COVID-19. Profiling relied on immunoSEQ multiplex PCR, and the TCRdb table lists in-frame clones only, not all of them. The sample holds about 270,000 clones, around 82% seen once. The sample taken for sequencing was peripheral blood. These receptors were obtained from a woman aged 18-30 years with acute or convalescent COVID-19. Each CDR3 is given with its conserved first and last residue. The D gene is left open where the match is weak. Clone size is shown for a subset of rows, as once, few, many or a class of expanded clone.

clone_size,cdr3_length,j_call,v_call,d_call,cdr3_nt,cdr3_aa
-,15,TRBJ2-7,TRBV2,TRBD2,TGTGCCAGCTCCCCTAGCGGGAGTAACAGGTACGAGCAGTACTTC,CASSPSGSNRYEQYF
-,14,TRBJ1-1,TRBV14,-,TGTGCCAGCAGCCCCCAAAGGGGAAACACTGAAGCTTTCTTT,CASSPQRGNTEAFF
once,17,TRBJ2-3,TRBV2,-,TGTGCCAGCAGCCCCTTGACGATAACTATTAGCACAGATACGCAGTATTTT,CASSPLTITISTDTQYF
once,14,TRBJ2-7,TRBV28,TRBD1,TGTGCCAGCAGTGTCACAGGGGAATCCTACGAGCAGTACTTC,CASSVTGESYEQYF
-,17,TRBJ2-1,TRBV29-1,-,TGCAGCGTTGACCTTGGCGCCGGGACTTTCTCTTACAATGAGCAGTTCTTC,CSVDLGAGTFSYNEQFF
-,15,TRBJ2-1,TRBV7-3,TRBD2,TGTGCCAGCAGCTTACCGGCTAGCGGGCCCAATGAGCAGTTCTTC,CASSLPASGPNEQFF
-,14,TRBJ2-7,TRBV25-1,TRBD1,TGTGCCAGCAGTGGGGCCGGGACAGGGGGCGAGCAGTACTTC,CASSGAGTGGEQYF
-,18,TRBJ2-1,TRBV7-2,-,TGTGCCAGCAGCGATCCTCGGGACAACCGTTATACCTACAATGAGCAGTTCTTC,CASSDPRDNRYTYNEQFF
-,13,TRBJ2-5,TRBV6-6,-,TGTGCCAGCAGTTACTATCAAGAGGAGACCCAGTACTTC,CASSYYQEETQYF
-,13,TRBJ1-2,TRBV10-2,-,TGCGCCAGCAGTGAGTGGGACACCGTTGGCTACACCTTC,CASSEWDTVGYTF
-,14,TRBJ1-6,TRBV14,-,TGTGCCAGCACGCGGAGCTCCTATAATTCACCCCTCCACTTT,CASTRSSYNSPLHF
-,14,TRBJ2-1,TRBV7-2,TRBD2,TGTGCCAGCAGCTTATACGGGACTAGCGTTGAGCAGTTCTTC,CASSLYGTSVEQFF
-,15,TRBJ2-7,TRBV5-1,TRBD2,TGCGCCAGCAGCTTGGGAAGCGGGAGAATTTACGAGCAGTACTTC,CASSLGSGRIYEQYF
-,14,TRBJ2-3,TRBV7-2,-,TGTGCCAGCAGCTTTCGCCGGGAAGTAGATACGCAGTATTTT,CASSFRREVDTQYF
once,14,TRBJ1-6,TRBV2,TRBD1,TGTGCCAGCAGACTGGACAGGGATAATTCACCCCTCCACTTT,CASRLDRDNSPLHF
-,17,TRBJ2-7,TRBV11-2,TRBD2,TGTGCCAGCAGCTTAGTAAATAGAATAGCGGGAGCATACGAGCAGTACTTC,CASSLVNRIAGAYEQYF
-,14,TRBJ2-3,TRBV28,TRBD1,TGTGCCACCATCAGCCTGACAGGGGCAGATACGCAGTATTTT,CATISLTGADTQYF
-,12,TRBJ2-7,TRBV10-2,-,TGCGCCAGCAGTGAGTCCTTCTACGAGCAGTACTTC,CASSESFYEQYF
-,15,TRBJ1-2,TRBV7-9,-,TGTGCCAGCAGCTTAGAGTCGGCAGGGAATTATGGCTACACCTTC,CASSLESAGNYGYTF
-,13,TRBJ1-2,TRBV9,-,TGTGCCAGCACCAGAGACAGGTCGTACGGCTACACCTTC,CASTRDRSYGYTF
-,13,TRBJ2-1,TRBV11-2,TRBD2,TGTGCCAGCAGGACACTAGCGACCAATGAGCAGTTCTTC,CASRTLATNEQFF
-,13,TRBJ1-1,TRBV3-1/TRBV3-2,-,TGTGCCAGCAGCCCCCGGACAGTATCTGAAGCTTTCTTT,CASSPRTVSEAFF
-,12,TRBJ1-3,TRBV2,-,TGTGCCAGCAGAGTAGAAGGAAACACCATATATTTT,CASRVEGNTIYF
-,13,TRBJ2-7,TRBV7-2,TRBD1,TGTGCCAGCAGCTACGACAGGGGGCTCGAGCAGTACTTC,CASSYDRGLEQYF
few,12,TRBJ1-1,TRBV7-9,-,TGTGCCAGCAGCTTGCAGGATACTGAAGCTTTCTTT,CASSLQDTEAFF
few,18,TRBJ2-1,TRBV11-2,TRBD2,TGTGCCAGCAGCGCCCCCCGGAGCGGGAGTGAAACCTACAATGAGCAGTTCTTC,CASSAPRSGSETYNEQFF
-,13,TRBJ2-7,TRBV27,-,TGTGCCAGCAGTTTAGCAGGCTCCTACGAGCAGTACTTC,CASSLAGSYEQYF
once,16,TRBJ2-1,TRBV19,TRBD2,TGTGCCAGTATGCGGCTAGCGGGAGATCCCTACAATGAGCAGTTCTTC,CASMRLAGDPYNEQFF
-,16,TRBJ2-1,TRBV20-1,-,TGCAGTGCTAGTAAGGACTATCGGCCTGAGGGCAATGAGCAGTTCTTC,CSASKDYRPEGNEQFF
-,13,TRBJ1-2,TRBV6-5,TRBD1,TGTGCCAGCAGTTATCAGGGGGCGAATGGCTACACCTTC,CASSYQGANGYTF
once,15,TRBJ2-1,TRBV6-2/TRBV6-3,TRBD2,TGTGCCAGCAGTACGACTAGCGGGAGATACAATGAGCAGTTCTTC,CASSTTSGRYNEQFF
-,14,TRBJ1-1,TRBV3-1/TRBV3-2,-,TGTGCCAGCAGCGAAAAAGAGGTCAACACTGAAGCTTTCTTT,CASSEKEVNTEAFF
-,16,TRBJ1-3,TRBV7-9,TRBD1,TGTGCCAGCAGCTCCCCCCCGACAGGGATGGAAAACACCATATATTTT,CASSSPPTGMENTIYF
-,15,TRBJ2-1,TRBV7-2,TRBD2,TGTGCCAGCAGCTTATCTAGCGGGAGCGGCAATGAGCAGTTCTTC,CASSLSSGSGNEQFF
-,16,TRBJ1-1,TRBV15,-,TGTGCCACCAGCAGAGGCGGGGGGGCGGGGAACACTGAAGCTTTCTTT,CATSRGGGAGNTEAFF
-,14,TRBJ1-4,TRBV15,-,TGTGCCACCAGCAAAACTAATTCGGATGAAAAACTGTTTTTT,CATSKTNSDEKLFF
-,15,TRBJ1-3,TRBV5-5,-,TGTGCCAGCAGCCCCGACGGGAGCTCTGGAAACACCATATATTTT,CASSPDGSSGNTIYF
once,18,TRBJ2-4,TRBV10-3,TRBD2,TGTGCCATCAGTGAGTCAAAATCCGTCCTAGCGGGAGAGAACATTCAGTACTTC,CAISESKSVLAGENIQYF
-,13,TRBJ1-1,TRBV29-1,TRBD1,TGCAGCGTTTCAAAGGGGGCGAACACTGAAGCTTTCTTT,CSVSKGANTEAFF
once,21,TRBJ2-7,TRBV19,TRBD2,TGTGCCAGGATACTCCTTATATTGGGACTACAATTTAGGGAACAAGCCTACGAGCAGTACTTC,CARILLILGLQFREQAYEQYF
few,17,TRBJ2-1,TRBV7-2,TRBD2,TGTGCCAGCAGCTTCCTAGCGGGAGTTTTGTCCTACAATGAGCAGTTCTTC,CASSFLAGVLSYNEQFF
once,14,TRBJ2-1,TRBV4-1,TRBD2,TGCGCCAGCAGCCAAGGACTAGCGGGAGATGAGCAGTTCTTC,CASSQGLAGDEQFF
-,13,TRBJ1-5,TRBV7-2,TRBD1,TGTGCCAGCAGCTTAACAGGGGTACAGCCCCAGCATTTT,CASSLTGVQPQHF
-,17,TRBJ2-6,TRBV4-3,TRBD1,TGCGCCAGCAGCCAGGGACAGGGGGCTGGTGGGGCCAACGTCCTGACTTTC,CASSQGQGAGGANVLTF
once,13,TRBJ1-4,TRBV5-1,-,TGCGCCAGCAGCTCAACAGGAGGGGAAAAACTGTTTTTT,CASSSTGGEKLFF
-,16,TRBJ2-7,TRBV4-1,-,TGCGCCAGCAGCCAGCAAGCAGGGGTTGGCTCCTACGAGCAGTACTTC,CASSQQAGVGSYEQYF
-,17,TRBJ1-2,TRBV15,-,TGTGCCACCAGCAGAGATAAGTCAGCGGGGGCATTTAATGGCTACACCTTC,CATSRDKSAGAFNGYTF
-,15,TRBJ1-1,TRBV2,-,TGTGCCAGCAGTGAAGCGCGGGCCAGGAACACTGAAGCTTTCTTT,CASSEARARNTEAFF
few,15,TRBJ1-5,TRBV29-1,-,TGCAGCCGAACCAAAAGGGCGGAGGGCAATCAGCCCCAGCATTTT,CSRTKRAEGNQPQHF
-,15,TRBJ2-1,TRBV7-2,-,TGTGCCAGCAGCTTTTGGAACATGCCGCGGGATGAGCAGTTCTTC,CASSFWNMPRDEQFF
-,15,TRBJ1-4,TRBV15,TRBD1,TGTGCCACCAGCGGAGGACAGGGCGGGGATGAAAAACTGTTTTTT,CATSGGQGGDEKLFF
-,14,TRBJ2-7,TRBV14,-,TGTGCCAGCAGCCAAATAGAGAGGGCGTACGAGCAGTACTTC,CASSQIERAYEQYF
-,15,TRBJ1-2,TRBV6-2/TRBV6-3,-,TGTGCCAGCAGTTTTCGGACAGCGATTAACTATGGCTACACCTTC,CASSFRTAINYGYTF
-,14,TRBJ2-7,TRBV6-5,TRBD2,TGTGCCAGCAGGAAGGGACTACCTTACTACGAGCAGTACTTC,CASRKGLPYYEQYF
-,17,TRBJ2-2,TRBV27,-,TGTGCCAGCAGTTACTACTATCAGCGGGCGAACACCGGGGAGCTGTTTTTT,CASSYYYQRANTGELFF
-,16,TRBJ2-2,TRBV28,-,TGTGCCAGCAGGCTACCCTCAGGGTTTGTACCCGGGGAGCTGTTTTTT,CASRLPSGFVPGELFF
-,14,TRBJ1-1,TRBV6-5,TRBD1,TGTGCCAGCAGCAGGGGACAGGGGGTGACTGAAGCTTTCTTT,CASSRGQGVTEAFF
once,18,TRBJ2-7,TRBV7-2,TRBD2,TGTGCCAGCAGCTTTCGCGCCCTAGCGGGAGGGCTCGTCTACGAGCAGTACTTC,CASSFRALAGGLVYEQYF
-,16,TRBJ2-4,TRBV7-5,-,TGTGCCAGAAGAGAGGGACAGGGGATTCGGAAAAACATTCAGTACTTC,CARREGQGIRKNIQYF